This T cell receptor beta chain comes out of a study of cytomegalovirus exposure and HLA in healthy donors. PCR primers comprised 60 Vbeta and 13 Jbeta primers. Only in-frame clones appear in the TCRdb table, and some are missing; sequencing was by immunoSEQ multiplex PCR. The profile shows about 150,000 clones, approximately 72% of them singletons. Unmatched junction bases numbered 8, after V lost 0 bases and J lost 0 bases. The CDR3 is 18 amino acids. The V gene's germline CDR1 is SGHRS and CDR2 YFSETQ. V and J are TRBV5-1 and TRBJ2-1; TRBD2 agrees at 8 bases. Sequenced: PBMCs. This TCR was sampled from a man between 18 and 35 years old in good health and CMV-seronegative. The DNA for the CDR3 is TGCGCCAGCAGCTTGGCCGGGGGGGCAGGGAGCTCCTACAATGAGCAGTTCTTC. As protein: CASSLAGGAGSSYNEQFF.